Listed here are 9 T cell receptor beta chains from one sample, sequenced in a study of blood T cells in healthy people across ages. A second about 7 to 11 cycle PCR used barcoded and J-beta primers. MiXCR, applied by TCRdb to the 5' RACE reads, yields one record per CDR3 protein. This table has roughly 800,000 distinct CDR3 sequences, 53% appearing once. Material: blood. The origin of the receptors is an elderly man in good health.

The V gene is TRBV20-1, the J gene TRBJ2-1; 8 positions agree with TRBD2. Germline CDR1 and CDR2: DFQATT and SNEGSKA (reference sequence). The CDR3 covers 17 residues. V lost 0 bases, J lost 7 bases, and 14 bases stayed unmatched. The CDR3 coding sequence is TGCAGTGCTAGAGATCCCTGGCGGGAGGTAATGGGGAATGAGCAGTTCTTC. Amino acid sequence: CSARDPWREVMGNEQFF.

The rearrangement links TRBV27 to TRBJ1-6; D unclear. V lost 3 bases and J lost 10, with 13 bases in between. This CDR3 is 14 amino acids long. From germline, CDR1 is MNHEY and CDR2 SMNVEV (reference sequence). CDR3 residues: CASSFSGPRSPLHF. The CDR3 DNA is TGTGCCAGCAGTTTCAGCGGGCCTCGATCACCCCTCCACTTT.

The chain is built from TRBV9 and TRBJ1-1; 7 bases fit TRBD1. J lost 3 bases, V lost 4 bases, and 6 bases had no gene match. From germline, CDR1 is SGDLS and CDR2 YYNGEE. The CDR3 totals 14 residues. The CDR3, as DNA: TGTGCCAGCAGCTTCTATGACAGGGACACTGAAGCTTTCTTT. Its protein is CASSFYDRDTEAFF.

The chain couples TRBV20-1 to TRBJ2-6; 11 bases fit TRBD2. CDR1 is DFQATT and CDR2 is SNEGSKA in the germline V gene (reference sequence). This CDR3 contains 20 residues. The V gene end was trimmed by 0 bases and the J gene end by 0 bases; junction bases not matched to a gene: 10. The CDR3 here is CSARDRLAGRWGSGANVLTF. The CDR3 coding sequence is TGCAGTGCTAGAGATCGACTAGCGGGACGCTGGGGCTCTGGGGCCAACGTCCTGACTTTC.

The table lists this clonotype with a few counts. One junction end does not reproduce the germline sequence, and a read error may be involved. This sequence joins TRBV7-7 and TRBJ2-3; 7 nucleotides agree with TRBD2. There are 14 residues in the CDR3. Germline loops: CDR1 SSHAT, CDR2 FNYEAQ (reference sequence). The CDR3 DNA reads TGTGCTAGCAGCTTAGCGGGTTCTCCAGATACGCAGTATTTT. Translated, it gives CASSLAGSPDTQYF.

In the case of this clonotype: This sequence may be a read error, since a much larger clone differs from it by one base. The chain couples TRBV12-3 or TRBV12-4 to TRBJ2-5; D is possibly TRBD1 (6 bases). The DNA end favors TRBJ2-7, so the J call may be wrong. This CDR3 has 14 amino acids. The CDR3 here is CACSPQGGPYEQYF. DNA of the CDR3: TGTGCCTGCAGTCCACAGGGTGGCCCCTACGAGCAGTACTTC.

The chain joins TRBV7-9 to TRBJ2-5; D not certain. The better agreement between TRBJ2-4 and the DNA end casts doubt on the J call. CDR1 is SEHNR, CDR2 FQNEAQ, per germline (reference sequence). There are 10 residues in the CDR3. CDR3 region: CASRKNIQYF. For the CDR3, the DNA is TGTGCCAGCAGGAAAAACATTCAGTACTTC.

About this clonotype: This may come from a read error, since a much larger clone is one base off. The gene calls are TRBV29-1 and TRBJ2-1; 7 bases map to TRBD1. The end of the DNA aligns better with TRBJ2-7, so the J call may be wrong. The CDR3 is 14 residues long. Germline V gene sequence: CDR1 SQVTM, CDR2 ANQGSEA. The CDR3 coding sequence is TGCAGCGTTGCGACTCAGGGGGTTGGGAATGAGCAGTACTTC. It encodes CSVATQGVGNEQYF.

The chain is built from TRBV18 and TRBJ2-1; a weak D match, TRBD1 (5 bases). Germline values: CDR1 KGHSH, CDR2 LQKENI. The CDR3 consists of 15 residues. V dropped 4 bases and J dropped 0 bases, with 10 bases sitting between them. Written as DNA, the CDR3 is TGTGCCAGCTCACTGACAGACAGCTCCTACAATGAGCAGTTCTTC. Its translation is CASSLTDSSYNEQFF.